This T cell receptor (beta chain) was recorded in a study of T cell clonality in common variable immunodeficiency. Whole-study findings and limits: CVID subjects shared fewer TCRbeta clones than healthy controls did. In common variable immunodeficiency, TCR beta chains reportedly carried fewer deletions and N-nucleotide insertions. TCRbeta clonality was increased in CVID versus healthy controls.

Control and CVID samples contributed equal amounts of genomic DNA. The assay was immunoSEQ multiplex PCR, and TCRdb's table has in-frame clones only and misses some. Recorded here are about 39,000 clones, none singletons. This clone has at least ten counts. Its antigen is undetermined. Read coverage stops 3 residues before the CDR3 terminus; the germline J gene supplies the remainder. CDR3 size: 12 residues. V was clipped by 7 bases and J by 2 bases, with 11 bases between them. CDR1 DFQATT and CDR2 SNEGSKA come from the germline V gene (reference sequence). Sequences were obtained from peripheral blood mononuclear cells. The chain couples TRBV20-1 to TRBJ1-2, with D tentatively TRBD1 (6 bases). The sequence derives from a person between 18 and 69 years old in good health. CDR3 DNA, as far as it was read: TGCAGTGTCCCGGGACAAAACTATGGC. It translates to CSVPGQNYG. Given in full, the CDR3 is CSVPGQNYGYTF.